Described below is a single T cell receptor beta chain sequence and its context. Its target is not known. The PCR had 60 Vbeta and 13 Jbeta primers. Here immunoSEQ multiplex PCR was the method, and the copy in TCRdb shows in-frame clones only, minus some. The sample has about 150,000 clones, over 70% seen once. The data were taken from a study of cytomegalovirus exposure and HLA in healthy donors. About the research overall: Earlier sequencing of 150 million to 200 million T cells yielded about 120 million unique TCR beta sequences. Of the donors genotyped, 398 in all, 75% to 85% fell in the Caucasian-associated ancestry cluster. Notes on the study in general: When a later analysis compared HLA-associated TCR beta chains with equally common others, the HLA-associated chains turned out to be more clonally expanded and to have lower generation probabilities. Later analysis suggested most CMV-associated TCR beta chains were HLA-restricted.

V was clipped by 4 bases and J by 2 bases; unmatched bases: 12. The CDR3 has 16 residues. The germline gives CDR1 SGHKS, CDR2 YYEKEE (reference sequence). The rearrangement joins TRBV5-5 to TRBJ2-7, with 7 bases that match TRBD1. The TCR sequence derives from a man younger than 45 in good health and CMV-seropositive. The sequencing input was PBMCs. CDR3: CASSAGAPGQTYEQYF. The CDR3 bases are TGTGCCAGCAGCGCTGGGGCACCGGGACAGACCTACGAGCAGTACTTC.